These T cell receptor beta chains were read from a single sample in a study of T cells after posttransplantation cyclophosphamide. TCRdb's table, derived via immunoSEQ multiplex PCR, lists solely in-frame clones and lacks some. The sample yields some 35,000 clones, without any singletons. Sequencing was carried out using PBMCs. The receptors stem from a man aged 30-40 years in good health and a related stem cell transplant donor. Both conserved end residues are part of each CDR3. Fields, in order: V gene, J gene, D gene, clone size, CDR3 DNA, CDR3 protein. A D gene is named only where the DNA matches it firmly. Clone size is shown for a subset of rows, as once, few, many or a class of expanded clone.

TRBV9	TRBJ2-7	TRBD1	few	TGTGCCAGCAGCGTAGGACAGGGGGCTTACGAGCAGTACTTC	CASSVGQGAYEQYF
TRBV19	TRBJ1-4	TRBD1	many	TGTGCCAGTAGTCCCCGACAGGGGAATGAAAAACTGTTTTTT	CASSPRQGNEKLFF
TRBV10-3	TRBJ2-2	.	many	TGTGCCATCAGTGGAAGGACGAGGGGCAATGACACCGGGGAGCTGTTTTTT	CAISGRTRGNDTGELFF
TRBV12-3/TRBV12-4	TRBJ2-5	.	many	TGTGCCACCCGTAGATCCGGGGTAGAGACCCAGTACTTC	CATRRSGVETQYF
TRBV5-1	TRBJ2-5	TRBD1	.	TGCGCCAGCAGCTCCCCCGGGACAGGGGTGGAGACCCAGTACTTC	CASSSPGTGVETQYF
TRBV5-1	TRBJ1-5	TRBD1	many	TGCGCCAGCAGCCCGGGGACAGGGATCAGCAATCAGCCCCAGCATTTT	CASSPGTGISNQPQHF
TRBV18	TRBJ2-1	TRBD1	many	TGTGCCAGCTCACGACAGGGGGCAAAAAGTGAGCAGTTCTTC	CASSRQGAKSEQFF
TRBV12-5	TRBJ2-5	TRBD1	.	TGTGCTAGTGGCCGTGGACAGGGCGGAGAGACCCAGTACTTC	CASGRGQGGETQYF
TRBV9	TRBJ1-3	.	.	TGTGCCAGCAGCGTAGGGATAGGACAGAGCTCTGGAAACACCATATATTTT	CASSVGIGQSSGNTIYF
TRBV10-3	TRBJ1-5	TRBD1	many	TGTGCCATCAGTGAGTCCCGGACAGGGGGGAATCAGCCCCAGCATTTT	CAISESRTGGNQPQHF
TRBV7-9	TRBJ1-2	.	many	TGTGCCAGCAGCTTAGGGCTGATTAACTATGGCTACACCTTC	CASSLGLINYGYTF
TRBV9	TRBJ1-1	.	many	TGTGCCAGCAGCGTAGCCGCGGGAGTTGTCACTGAAGCTTTCTTT	CASSVAAGVVTEAFF
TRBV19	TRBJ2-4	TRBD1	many	TGTGCCAGTAACTATATAGGACAGGGGGCGCAAAACATTCAGTACTTC	CASNYIGQGAQNIQYF
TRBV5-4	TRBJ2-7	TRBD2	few	TGTGCCAGCAGGAAGACTAGCGACGAGCAGTACTTC	CASRKTSDEQYF
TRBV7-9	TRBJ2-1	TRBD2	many	TGTGCCAGCAGCCCCTCCGTGACTAGCGGGGGGCCATCCTACAATGAGCAGTTCTTC	CASSPSVTSGGPSYNEQFF
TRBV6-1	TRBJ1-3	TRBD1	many	TGTGCCAGCAGTGCGGACAGGGGACGGGGAAACACCATATATTTT	CASSADRGRGNTIYF
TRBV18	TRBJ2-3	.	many	TGTGCCAGCCAGATGAGTTCCTTCACAGATACGCAGTATTTT	CASQMSSFTDTQYF
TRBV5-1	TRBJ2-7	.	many	TGCGCCAGCAGCTTGGCCGGGGACTTTACCTACGAGCAGTACTTC	CASSLAGDFTYEQYF
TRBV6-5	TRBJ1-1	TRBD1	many	TGTGCCAGCAGTTACTCCGGGACAGGGCCTGAAGCTTTCTTT	CASSYSGTGPEAFF
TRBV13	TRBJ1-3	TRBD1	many	TGTGCCAGCAGCTCCAGGGGGCCTGCCTCTGGAAACACCATATATTTT	CASSSRGPASGNTIYF
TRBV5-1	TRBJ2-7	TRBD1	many	TGCGCCAGCAGCCCGAGACAGGGGATCCTTTACGAGCAGTACTTC	CASSPRQGILYEQYF
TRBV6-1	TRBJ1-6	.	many	TGTGCCAGCATTGGGCACCTCCTCCCCTCACCCCTCCACTTT	CASIGHLLPSPLHF
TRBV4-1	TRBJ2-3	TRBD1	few	TGCGCCAGCAGCCAAGCGACAGGGGGAAGAGATACGCAGTATTTT	CASSQATGGRDTQYF